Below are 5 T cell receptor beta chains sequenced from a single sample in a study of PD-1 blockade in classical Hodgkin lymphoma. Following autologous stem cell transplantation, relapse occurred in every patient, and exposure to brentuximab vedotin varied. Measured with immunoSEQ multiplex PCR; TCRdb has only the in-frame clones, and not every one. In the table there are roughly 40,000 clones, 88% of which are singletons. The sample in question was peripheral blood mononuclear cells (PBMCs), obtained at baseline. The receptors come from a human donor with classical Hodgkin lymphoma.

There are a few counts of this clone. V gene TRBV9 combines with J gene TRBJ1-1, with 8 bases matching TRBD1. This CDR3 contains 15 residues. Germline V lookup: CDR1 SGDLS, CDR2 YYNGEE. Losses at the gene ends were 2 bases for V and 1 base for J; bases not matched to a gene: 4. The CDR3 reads CASSVTGTGNTEAFF. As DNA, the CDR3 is TGTGCCAGCAGCGTTACCGGGACAGGGAACACTGAAGCTTTCTTT.

CDR3 protein: CASRNQQGIVREQYF. DNA for the CDR3: TGTGCCAGCAGAAACCAACAGGGGATCGTCCGCGAGCAGTACTTC. J is TRBJ2-7 and V is TRBV6-6; 7 bases are shared with TRBD1. CDR1 MNHNY and CDR2 SVGAGI come from the germline V gene (reference sequence). Unmatched junction bases numbered 14, after V lost 6 bases and J lost 6 bases. The CDR3 has 15 residues.

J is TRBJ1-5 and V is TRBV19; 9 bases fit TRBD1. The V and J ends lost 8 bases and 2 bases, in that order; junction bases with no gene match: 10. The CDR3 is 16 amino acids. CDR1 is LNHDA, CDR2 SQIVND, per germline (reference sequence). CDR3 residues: CASGEGTGWGNQPQHF. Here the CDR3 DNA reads TGTGCCAGTGGAGAGGGGACAGGGTGGGGCAATCAGCCCCAGCATTTT. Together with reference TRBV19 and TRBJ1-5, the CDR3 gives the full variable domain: DGGITQSPKYLFRKEGQNVTLSCEQNLNHDAMYWYRQDPGQGLRLIYYSQIVNDFQKGDIAEGYSVSREKKESFPLTVTSAQKNPTAFYLCASGEGTGWGNQPQHFGDGTRLSIL.

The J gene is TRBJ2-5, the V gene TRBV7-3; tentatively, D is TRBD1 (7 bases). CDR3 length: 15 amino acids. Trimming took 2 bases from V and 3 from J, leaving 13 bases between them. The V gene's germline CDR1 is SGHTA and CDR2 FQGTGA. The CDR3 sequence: CASSLGQGGEETQYF. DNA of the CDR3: TGTGCCAGCAGCTTAGGGCAGGGGGGCGAAGAGACCCAGTACTTC. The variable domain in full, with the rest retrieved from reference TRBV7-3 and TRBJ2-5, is GAGVSQTPSNKVTEKGKYVELRCDPISGHTALYWYRQSLGQGPEFLIYFQGTGAADDSGLPNDRFFAVRPEGSVSTLKIQRTERGDSAVYLCASSLGQGGEETQYFGPGTRLLVL.

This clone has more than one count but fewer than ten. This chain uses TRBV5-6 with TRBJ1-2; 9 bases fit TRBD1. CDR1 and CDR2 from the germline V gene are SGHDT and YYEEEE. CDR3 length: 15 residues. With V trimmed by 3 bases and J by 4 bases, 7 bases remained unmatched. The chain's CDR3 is CASSSTGQGIYGYTF. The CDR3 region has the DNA TGTGCCAGCAGCTCGACGGGACAGGGAATCTATGGCTACACCTTC. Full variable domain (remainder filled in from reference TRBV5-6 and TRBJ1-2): DAGVTQSPTHLIKTRGQQVTLRCSPKSGHDTVSWYQQALGQGPQFIFQYYEEEERQRGNFPDRFSGHQFPNYSSELNVNALLLGDSALYLCASSSTGQGIYGYTFGSGTRLTVV.